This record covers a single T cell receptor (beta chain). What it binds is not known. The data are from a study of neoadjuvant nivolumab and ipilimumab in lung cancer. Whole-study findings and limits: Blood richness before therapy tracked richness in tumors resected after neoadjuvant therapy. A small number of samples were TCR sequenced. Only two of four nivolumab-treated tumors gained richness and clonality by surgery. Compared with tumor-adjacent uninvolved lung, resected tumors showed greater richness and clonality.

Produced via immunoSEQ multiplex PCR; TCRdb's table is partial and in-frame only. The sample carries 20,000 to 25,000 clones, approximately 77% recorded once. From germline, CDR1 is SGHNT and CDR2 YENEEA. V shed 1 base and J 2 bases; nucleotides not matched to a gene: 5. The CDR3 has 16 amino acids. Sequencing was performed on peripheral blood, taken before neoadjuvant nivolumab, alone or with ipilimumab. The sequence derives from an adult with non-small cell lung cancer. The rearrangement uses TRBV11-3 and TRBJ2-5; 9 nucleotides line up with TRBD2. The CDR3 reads CASSLGLAGGQETQYF. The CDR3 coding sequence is TGTGCCAGCAGCTTAGGGTTGGCGGGAGGGCAAGAGACCCAGTACTTC.